This is a list of T cell receptor beta chains from one sample in a study of T cell repertoires in cytomegalovirus infection. These receptors are not linked to any known antigen. Each CDR3 protein gets one entry after TCRdb re-called the reads with MiXCR. The sample contains about a million distinct CDR3 sequences, around 30% of which appear only once. This material consisted of cultured CD8+ T cells from PBMCs, taken from culture after CMV antigen stimulation. The receptors originated from a human donor in good health (CMV status not recorded). Some clones in this sample may be carry-over from other donors' samples. CDR3s include the opening cysteine and the closing phenylalanine or tryptophan. A D gene is named only where the DNA matches it firmly. Expanded clones are given a class, and other clones once, few, many or no size at all.

v_gene	d_gene	j_gene	abundance	CDR3nt	CDR3aa
TRBV3-1	-	TRBJ1-1	-	TGTGCCAGCAGCCAAGACCCCGGGGTTTTGGGTGAAGCTTTCTTT	CASSQDPGVLGEAFF
TRBV7-6	-	TRBJ2-2	few	TGTGCCAGCAGGGATTCGGCAGGGATCGGGGAGCTGTTTTTT	CASRDSAGIGELFF
TRBV10-1	-	TRBJ2-7	few	TGCGCCAGCAGTGAATTACCCGGGGGCGAGCAGTACTTC	CASSELPGGEQYF
TRBV6-5	-	TRBJ2-2	few	TGTGCCAGCAGTTACTCCATCCGGGACGATGGGAACACCGGGGAGCTGTTTTTT	CASSYSIRDDGNTGELFF
TRBV12-3/TRBV12-4	-	TRBJ2-5	few	TGTGCCAGCACTTCGACGATACAAGAGACCCAGTACTTC	CASTSTIQETQYF
TRBV27	-	TRBJ2-6	few	TGTGCCAGCAGTTTCGGTAGCAGGGGAGGAGGTGGGGCCAACGTCCTGACTTTC	CASSFGSRGGGGANVLTF
TRBV28	TRBD1	TRBJ2-6	few	TGTGCCAGCAGGACAGGGAGCTCTGGGGCCAACGTCCTGACTTTC	CASRTGSSGANVLTF
TRBV29-1	-	TRBJ2-1	-	TGCAGCGTTTTGGGGGTCCTTGCCTACAATGAGCAGTTCTTC	CSVLGVLAYNEQFF
TRBV7-9	-	TRBJ1-1	-	TGTGCCAGCAGTTCCCGGGTTCGTCGGACTGAAGCTTTCTTT	CASSSRVRRTEAFF
TRBV6-5	TRBD1	TRBJ1-1	-	TGTGCCAGCAGTTACTCGAGGACAGGGATTGAAGCTTTCTTT	CASSYSRTGIEAFF
TRBV7-9	-	TRBJ1-6	-	TGTGCCAGCAGGTCCTCGGGGCGCGGATCACCCCTCCACTTT	CASRSSGRGSPLHF
TRBV7-3	TRBD2	TRBJ2-1	few	TGTGCCAGCAGCTCCCTAGCGGGGGGGCCGGTTGAGCAGTTCTTC	CASSSLAGGPVEQFF
TRBV23-1	TRBD1	TRBJ1-6	-	TGCGCCAGCAGTATTATCAGACAGGGGAGGGATCCGGCACCCCTCCACTTT	CASSIIRQGRDPAPLHF
TRBV12-3/TRBV12-4	TRBD1	TRBJ2-3	many	TGTGCCAGCACCCCGACAGGGGGGCCAGATACGCAGTATTTT	CASTPTGGPDTQYF
TRBV4-3	TRBD2	TRBJ2-1	many	TGCGCCAGCAGCCAAGGATCGACTAGCCTGTACAATGAGCAGTTCTTC	CASSQGSTSLYNEQFF
TRBV2	-	TRBJ1-4	few	TGTGCCAGCAGTGGTTTGTCATGGGAGGAAAAACTGTTTTTT	CASSGLSWEEKLFF
TRBV4-2	-	TRBJ2-7	-	TGTGCCAGCAGCCATCCCGACAGCTGGGGGTACGAGCAGTACTTC	CASSHPDSWGYEQYF
TRBV10-3	-	TRBJ1-5	-	TGTGCCATCAGTGAGTCGACAGATTTTCAGCCCCAGCATTTT	CAISESTDFQPQHF
TRBV5-5	TRBD2	TRBJ2-3	-	TGTGCCAGCAGCCCTGGAGCGGGGGACCTCACAGATACGCAGTATTTT	CASSPGAGDLTDTQYF
TRBV19	-	TRBJ2-2	-	TGTGCCAGTAGACCTGGGATGTCACACACCGGGGAGCTGTTTTTT	CASRPGMSHTGELFF
TRBV5-6	TRBD1	TRBJ1-6	few	TGTGCCAGCAGCTTGCCGGGACAGGGCTCACCCCTCCACTTT	CASSLPGQGSPLHF
TRBV10-2	TRBD1	TRBJ1-5	-	TGCGCCAGCAGCGAGGACAGGGAGAGCAATCAGCCCCAGCATTTT	CASSEDRESNQPQHF
TRBV7-9	TRBD2	TRBJ2-3	-	TGTGCCAGCAGCTTAGTCCGGGGACTAGCGGGGGGCCTACTTAAAAATACTAGCACAGATACGCAGTATTTT	CASSLVRGLAGGLLKNTSTDTQYF
TRBV7-9	TRBD1	TRBJ2-3	many	TGTGCCAGCAGCAAGGACAGGGAGACCCGCACAGATACGCAGTATTTT	CASSKDRETRTDTQYF
TRBV10-3	TRBD1	TRBJ2-1	-	TGTGCCATCACCCTCGGACAGGTCTCAACGGGCTCCTACAATGAGCAGTTCTTC	CAITLGQVSTGSYNEQFF
TRBV9	-	TRBJ2-2	-	TGTGCCAGCAGCTCCCGGGGGGCCGACTTCGGGGAGCTGTTTTTT	CASSSRGADFGELFF
TRBV2	TRBD1	TRBJ2-7	-	TGTGCCAGCAGGGCCACAGGGGCCTCCTACGAGCAGTACTTC	CASRATGASYEQYF
TRBV7-9	-	TRBJ2-1	-	TGTGCCAGCAGCTTAGTGTCCAGGGTGTACAATGAGCAGTTCTTC	CASSLVSRVYNEQFF
TRBV7-8	-	TRBJ2-5	few	TGTGCCAGCAGCTTAGCGGTCTTTAGAGAGACCCAGCACTTC	CASSLAVFRETQHF
TRBV19	-	TRBJ1-1	few	TGTGCCAGTAGTATAGATCTTTTGGGACATCCGAACACTGAAGCTTTCTTT	CASSIDLLGHPNTEAFF
TRBV27	TRBD2	TRBJ2-5	-	TGTGCCAGCAGTTTATCTTGGACTAGCGGAGAGGGGGAGACCCAGTACTTC	CASSLSWTSGEGETQYF
TRBV7-6	TRBD1	TRBJ1-1	few	TGTGCCAGCAGCTTAGTAGCAGGGGGTGACACTGAAGCTTTCTTT	CASSLVAGGDTEAFF
TRBV6-5	-	TRBJ2-2	many	TGTGCCAGCAGTTACTCTCCCGGGGAGCTGTTTTTT	CASSYSPGELFF
TRBV7-4	-	TRBJ1-1	-	TGTGCCAGCAACTTAGAAGACCCTGGGCTGATCTTT	CASNLEDPGLIF
TRBV7-6	TRBD2	TRBJ2-3	few	TGTGCCAGCAGCCAGACTAGCGGGGCAGATACGCAGTATTTT	CASSQTSGADTQYF
TRBV6-1	-	TRBJ2-7	-	TGTGCCAGCAGTGAAGCAAACGAGCAGTACTTC	CASSEANEQYF
TRBV13	TRBD1	TRBJ1-1	-	TGTGCCAGCAGCTTAGTAGGACAGGGAAGGAATGAAGCTTTCTTT	CASSLVGQGRNEAFF
TRBV6-2/TRBV6-3	-	TRBJ1-1	-	TGTGCCAGCAGTTACGAGGAAGACCTCCGTCGAGCGTTGTTT	CASSYEEDLRRALF
TRBV7-8	TRBD2	TRBJ2-7	-	TGTGCCAGCAGCTTAGGGTCCCAGGGAGGGTCCTACGAGCAGTACTTC	CASSLGSQGGSYEQYF
TRBV24-1	-	TRBJ2-5	-	TGTGCCACCAGTGCTAGGGGGAAAACACGGGGGTGGGAGACCCAGTACTTC	CATSARGKTRGWETQYF
TRBV20-1	-	TRBJ1-2	-	TGCAGTGCTAGAAATCCCTCGACAGCTTTCTATGGCTACACCTTC	CSARNPSTAFYGYTF
TRBV7-8	-	TRBJ2-1	many	TGTGCCAGCAGCTTTCCCGGACAGAACTACAATGAGCAGTTCTTC	CASSFPGQNYNEQFF
TRBV12-3/TRBV12-4	-	TRBJ1-2	-	TGTGCCAGCAGTTTAAGACAGGATTTTGGCTACACCTTC	CASSLRQDFGYTF
TRBV7-2	-	TRBJ1-1	few	TGTGCCAGCAGCTGGGAGGGGGGCTTTTTGGACACTGAAGCTTTCTTT	CASSWEGGFLDTEAFF
TRBV6-2/TRBV6-3	-	TRBJ1-1	few	TGTGCCAGCAGATACCCGAAGCGGTCCCCGGGGAACACTGAAGCTTTCTTT	CASRYPKRSPGNTEAFF
TRBV2	TRBD1	TRBJ1-4	-	TGTGCCAGCAGTGAATTGACAGGGTGGGGTGAAAAACTGTTTTTT	CASSELTGWGEKLFF
TRBV7-8	-	TRBJ1-2	few	TGTGCCAGCAGCCCCGGGGGAACCGGGATCTATGGCTACACCTTC	CASSPGGTGIYGYTF
TRBV7-2	-	TRBJ1-5	many	TGTGCCAGCAGCTTAAATTGGGGGCTCAAAGATCAGCCCCAGCATTTT	CASSLNWGLKDQPQHF
TRBV12-3/TRBV12-4	TRBD1	TRBJ1-6	-	TGTGCCAGCAGTTCAGGGGGCGGTAATTCACCCCTCCACTTT	CASSSGGGNSPLHF
TRBV24-1	-	TRBJ2-3	-	TGTGTCACCAGTACGCGGGGCGGGGATACGCAGTATTTT	CVTSTRGGDTQYF